The 9 T cell receptor beta chains below all came from one sample that was sequenced in a study of T cells after yellow fever vaccination. Using its own MiXCR run on the 5' RACE reads, TCRdb lists one record per CDR3 protein. The data hold about 400,000 distinct CDR3 sequences, with approximately 5.7% observed a single time. The specimen was PBMCs, collected 5 days after the yellow fever booster vaccination. Every receptor here comes from a man aged 25-40 years who received the YFV17D yellow fever vaccine.

In its sample, this clonotype was seen many times. The gene calls are TRBV29-1 and TRBJ2-2; D call uncertain. The CDR3 consists of 12 residues. Germline CDR1 and CDR2: SQVTM and ANQGSEA. With 1 base removed from V and 7 bases from J, the gap between germline ends came to 7 bases. The CDR3 loop reads CSVEVGGGELFF. The DNA of the CDR3 is TGCAGCGTTGAAGTCGGTGGCGGGGAGCTGTTTTTT.

Ten or more counts support this clonotype. This rearrangement joins TRBV10-3 to TRBJ2-2; 11 bases fit TRBD2. The CDR3 length is 18 residues. The ends lost 7 bases at V and 2 bases at J; junction bases unmatched: 12. The V gene's germline CDR1 is ENHRY and CDR2 SYGVKD. This CDR3 is CAIKSLRGLAENTGELFF. Written as DNA, the CDR3 is TGTGCCATCAAGTCCCTCCGGGGACTAGCGGAAAACACCGGGGAGCTGTTTTTT.

This clonotype was counted many times. This chain connects TRBV29-1 to TRBJ1-1; no firm D call. CDR1 is SQVTM, CDR2 ANQGSEA, per germline. The V end lost 4 bases, the J end lost 5 bases, and 11 bases lay between the germline ends. The CDR3 has 12 residues. CDR3 nucleotide sequence: TGCAGCGTTGGGAGAGGGTTGACTGAAGCTTTCTTT. The encoded protein is CSVGRGLTEAFF.

CDR3 loop: CSASPSGIEQFF. CDR3 DNA: TGCAGTGCTAGCCCTTCAGGGATTGAGCAGTTCTTC. J is TRBJ2-1 and V is TRBV20-1; maybe TRBD1 (5 bases). V was shortened by 3 bases and J by 9 bases, with 12 bases between the two germline ends. Germline-derived CDR1 and CDR2 are DFQATT and SNEGSKA (reference sequence). The CDR3 length is 12 residues.

This clonotype has at least ten counts. J is TRBJ1-2 and V is TRBV12-3 or TRBV12-4; D is perhaps TRBD1 (6 bases). The CDR3 has 15 amino acids. The ends were cut back, 3 bases at V and 2 bases at J, with 13 bases in the middle. The CDR3, as DNA: TGTGCCAGCAGTTTTAAGGGGGTCGCCAACTATGGCTACACCTTC. Amino acid sequence: CASSFKGVANYGYTF.

This clonotype was detected ten times or more. The chain uses TRBV11-3 and TRBJ2-7, with unresolved D. V lost 2 bases, J lost 2 bases, and 10 bases lay in between. Germline values: CDR1 SGHNT, CDR2 YENEEA. CDR3 length: 14 residues. The CDR3 sequence is CASSLFGYPYEQYF. For the CDR3, the DNA is TGTGCCAGCAGCTTATTTGGCTACCCCTACGAGCAGTACTTC. The variable domain in full, completed from reference TRBV11-3 and TRBJ2-7, reads EAGVVQSPRYKIIEKKQPVAFWCNPISGHNTLYWYLQNLGQGPELLIRYENEEAVDDSQLPKDRFSAERLKGVDSTLKIQPAELGDSAVYLCASSLFGYPYEQYFGPGTRLTVT.

This chain uses TRBV7-2 with TRBJ2-5, with D tentatively TRBD1 or TRBD2 (5 bases each). From germline, CDR1 is SGHTA and CDR2 FQGNSA. The CDR3 has 15 residues. The V end was cut by 3 bases, the J end by 5 bases, with 16 bases between. In DNA, the CDR3 is TGTGCCAGCAGCTTCACGGGACCCCCTGCGGAGACCCAGTACTTC. It translates to CASSFTGPPAETQYF. Full variable domain (remainder filled in from reference TRBV7-2 and TRBJ2-5): GAGVSQSPSNKVTEKGKDVELRCDPISGHTALYWYRQSLGQGLEFLIYFQGNSAPDKSGLPSDRFSAERTGGSVSTLTIQRTQQEDSAVYLCASSFTGPPAETQYFGPGTRLLVL.

The chain combines TRBV29-1 with TRBJ2-1; TRBD2 matches at 12 bases. The CDR3 length is 16 residues. After removal of 1 base from V and 4 bases from J, the junction contained 5 bases not matched to a gene. Germline V CDR1 and CDR2: SQVTM, ANQGSEA. The CDR3 sequence: CSVEGLAGGNYNEQFF. In DNA form, the CDR3 reads TGCAGCGTTGAAGGTCTAGCGGGAGGGAATTACAATGAGCAGTTCTTC.

Many counts were recorded for this clonotype. The V call is TRBV5-1, the J call TRBJ2-7; D gene unclear. This CDR3 comprises 14 residues. Trimming removed 4 bases at V and 0 bases at J, with 11 bases between. Per the germline V gene, CDR1 is SGHRS and CDR2 is YFSETQ. The chain's CDR3 is CASSHEMSSYEQYF. The CDR3 DNA reads TGCGCCAGCAGCCATGAGATGAGCTCCTACGAGCAGTACTTC.